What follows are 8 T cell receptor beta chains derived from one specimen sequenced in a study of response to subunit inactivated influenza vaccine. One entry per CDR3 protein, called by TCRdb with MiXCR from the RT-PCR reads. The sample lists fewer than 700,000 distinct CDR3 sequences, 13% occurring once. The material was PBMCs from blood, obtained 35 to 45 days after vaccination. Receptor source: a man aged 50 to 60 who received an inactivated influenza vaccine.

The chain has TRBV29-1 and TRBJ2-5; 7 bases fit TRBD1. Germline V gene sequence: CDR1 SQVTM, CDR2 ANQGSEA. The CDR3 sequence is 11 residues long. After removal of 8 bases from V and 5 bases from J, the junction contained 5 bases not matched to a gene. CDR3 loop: CSTDRFETQYF. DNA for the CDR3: TGCAGCACGGACAGGTTTGAGACCCAGTACTTC.

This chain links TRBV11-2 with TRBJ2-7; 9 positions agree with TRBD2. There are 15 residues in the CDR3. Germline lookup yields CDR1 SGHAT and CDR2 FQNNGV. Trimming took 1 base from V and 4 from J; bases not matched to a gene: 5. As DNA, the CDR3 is TGTGCCAGCAGCTTAGGGATAGCGGGGGAATACGAGCAGTACTTC. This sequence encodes CASSLGIAGEYEQYF.

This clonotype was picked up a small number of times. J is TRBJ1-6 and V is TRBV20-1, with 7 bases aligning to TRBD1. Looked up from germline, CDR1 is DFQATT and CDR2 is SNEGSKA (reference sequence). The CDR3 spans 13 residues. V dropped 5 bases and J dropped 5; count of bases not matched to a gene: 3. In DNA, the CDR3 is TGCAGTGCTGCGGGACAGAATAATTCACCCCTCCACTTT. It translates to CSAAGQNNSPLHF.

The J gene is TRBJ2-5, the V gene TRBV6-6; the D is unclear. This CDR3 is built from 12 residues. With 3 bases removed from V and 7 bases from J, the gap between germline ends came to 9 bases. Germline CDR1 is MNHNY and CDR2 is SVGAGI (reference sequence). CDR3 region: CASSYPGSTQYF. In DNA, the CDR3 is TGTGCCAGCAGTTATCCGGGTTCGACCCAGTACTTC.

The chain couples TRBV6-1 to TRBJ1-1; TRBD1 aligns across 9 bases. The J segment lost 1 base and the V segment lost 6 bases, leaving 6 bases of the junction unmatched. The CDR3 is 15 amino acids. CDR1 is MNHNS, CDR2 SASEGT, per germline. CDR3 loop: CASSTTGGANTEAFF. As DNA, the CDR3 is TGTGCCAGCAGCACGACAGGGGGTGCGAACACTGAAGCTTTCTTT.

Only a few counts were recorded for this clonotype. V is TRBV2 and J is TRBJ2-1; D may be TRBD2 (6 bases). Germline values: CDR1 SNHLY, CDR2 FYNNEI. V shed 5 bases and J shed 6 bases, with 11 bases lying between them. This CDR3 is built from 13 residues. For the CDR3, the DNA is TGTGCCAGCAGTCGACTAGAGAGCAATGAGCAGTTCTTC. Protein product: CASSRLESNEQFF.

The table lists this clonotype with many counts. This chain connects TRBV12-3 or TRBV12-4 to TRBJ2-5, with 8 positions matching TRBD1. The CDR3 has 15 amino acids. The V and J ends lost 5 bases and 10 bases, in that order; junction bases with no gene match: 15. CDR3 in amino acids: CASSGGQGLQDDQYF. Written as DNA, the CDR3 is TGTGCCAGCAGTGGCGGACAGGGACTCCAAGACGACCAGTACTTC.

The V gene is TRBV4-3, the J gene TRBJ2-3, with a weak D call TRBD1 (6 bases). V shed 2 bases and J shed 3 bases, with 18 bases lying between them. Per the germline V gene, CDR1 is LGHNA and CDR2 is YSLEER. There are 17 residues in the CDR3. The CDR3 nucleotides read TGCGCCAGCAGCCAATACGAACAGGGTTTCGGGACAGATACGCAGTATTTT. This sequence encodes CASSQYEQGFGTDTQYF.